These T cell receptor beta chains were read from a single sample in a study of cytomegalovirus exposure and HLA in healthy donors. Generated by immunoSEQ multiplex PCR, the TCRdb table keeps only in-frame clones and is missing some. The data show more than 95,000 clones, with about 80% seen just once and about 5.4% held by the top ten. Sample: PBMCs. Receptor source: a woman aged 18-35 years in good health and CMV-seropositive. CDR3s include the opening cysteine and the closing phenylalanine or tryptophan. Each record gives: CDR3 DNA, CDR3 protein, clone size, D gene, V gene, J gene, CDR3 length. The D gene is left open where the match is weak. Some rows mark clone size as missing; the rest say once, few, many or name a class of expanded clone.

CDR3nt: TGTGCCAGCAGCTTGGCCGCTGCGGATACGCAGTATTTT; CDR3aa: CASSLAAADTQYF; abundance: NA; d_gene: NA; v_gene: TRBV5-6; j_gene: TRBJ2-3; len: 13
CDR3nt: TGTGCCAGCAGTGAAGGGCGTGCAGGGCCCACTGGAAACACCATATATTTT; CDR3aa: CASSEGRAGPTGNTIYF; abundance: NA; d_gene: NA; v_gene: TRBV2; j_gene: TRBJ1-3; len: 17
CDR3nt: TGTGCCATGCGGCGGACAGGTAGCACTGAAGCTTTCTTT; CDR3aa: CAMRRTGSTEAFF; abundance: NA; d_gene: TRBD1; v_gene: TRBV2; j_gene: TRBJ1-1; len: 13
CDR3nt: TGTGCCAGCAGCCAAGGACTAGCGGGGACCGATACGCAGTATTTT; CDR3aa: CASSQGLAGTDTQYF; abundance: NA; d_gene: TRBD2; v_gene: TRBV9; j_gene: TRBJ2-3; len: 15
CDR3nt: TGCGCCAGCAGCCAAGACAGGGGGCTGTACACCGGGGAGCTGTTTTTT; CDR3aa: CASSQDRGLYTGELFF; abundance: NA; d_gene: TRBD1; v_gene: TRBV4-1; j_gene: TRBJ2-2; len: 16
CDR3nt: TGTGCCAGCAGCGTAGCAGGGACTAGCACAGATACGCAGTATTTT; CDR3aa: CASSVAGTSTDTQYF; abundance: NA; d_gene: NA; v_gene: TRBV9; j_gene: TRBJ2-3; len: 15
CDR3nt: TGTGCCAGCAGCAAAGATGGTAGCCGCCACGAGCAGTACTTC; CDR3aa: CASSKDGSRHEQYF; abundance: NA; d_gene: NA; v_gene: TRBV21-1; j_gene: TRBJ2-7; len: 14
CDR3nt: TGTGCCAGCGCAGTACAGGGGATGGACACCGGGGAGCTGTTTTTT; CDR3aa: CASAVQGMDTGELFF; abundance: NA; d_gene: TRBD1; v_gene: TRBV5-4; j_gene: TRBJ2-2; len: 15
CDR3nt: TGTGCCAGCAGTTATCCGACGGGGGATGAGCAGTTCTTC; CDR3aa: CASSYPTGDEQFF; abundance: medium-sized; d_gene: NA; v_gene: TRBV6-6; j_gene: TRBJ2-1; len: 13
CDR3nt: TGTGCCAGCAGTGAATCCCCAGGGGGCGCGTACGAGCAGTACTTC; CDR3aa: CASSESPGGAYEQYF; abundance: once; d_gene: TRBD1; v_gene: TRBV25-1; j_gene: TRBJ2-7; len: 15
CDR3nt: TGTGCCAGTATGGTCGCAGCGACTCTGGTTCAGCCCCAGCATTTT; CDR3aa: CASMVAATLVQPQHF; abundance: NA; d_gene: NA; v_gene: TRBV19; j_gene: TRBJ1-5; len: 15